A single sample is the source of the 12 T cell receptor beta chains below, sequenced in a study of blood T cell dynamics during melanoma immunotherapy. TCRdb's copy holds only in-frame clones and misses some; the assay was immunoSEQ multiplex PCR. The repertoire has over 20,000 clones, roughly nine tenths of them found once; the top ten carry 1.2%. Stated time point: pre-treatment baseline. The sample in question was blood, obtained from a patient treated with checkpoint blockade. All receptors derive from a human donor with melanoma.

J is TRBJ1-5 and V is TRBV10-1; a possible D gene is TRBD1 (5 bases). V lost 4 bases to trimming and J lost 4 bases, with 17 bases between them. This CDR3 has 16 amino acids. Per germline, CDR1 WNHNN and CDR2 SYGVQD (reference sequence). The CDR3 region is CASSVPRGVGNQPQHF. The CDR3, as DNA: TGCGCCAGCAGTGTACCAAGAGGGGTAGGTAATCAGCCCCAGCATTTT.

The chain uses TRBV27 and TRBJ1-5; D call uncertain. V lost 3 bases and J lost 0, with 6 bases in between. Per the germline V gene, CDR1 is MNHEY and CDR2 is SMNVEV (reference sequence). The length of the CDR3 is 14 residues. The CDR3 protein is CASSFGVSNQPQHF. The CDR3 bases are TGTGCCAGCAGTTTCGGGGTTAGCAATCAGCCCCAGCATTTT.

The V and J genes are TRBV29-1 and TRBJ1-1; D unresolved. Germline CDR1 is SQVTM and CDR2 is ANQGSEA. Trimming took off 5 bases at V and 7 bases at J, with 8 bases between the two ends. There are 10 residues in the CDR3. The CDR3 DNA follows: TGCAGCGTTACCGAGGGTGAAGCTTTCTTT. The encoded protein is CSVTEGEAFF.

This clone was seen a few times. The V and J genes are TRBV15 and TRBJ1-1; TRBD1 matches 7 bases. With V trimmed by 3 bases and J by 4 bases, 8 bases remained unmatched. This CDR3 contains 15 residues. The germline gives CDR1 LNHNV, CDR2 YYDKDF (reference sequence). Here the CDR3 reads CATSSPQGVSTEAFF. CDR3 sequence (DNA): TGTGCCACCAGCAGCCCCCAGGGGGTGAGCACTGAAGCTTTCTTT.

The chain combines TRBV5-1 with TRBJ1-1, with D uncertain. There are 14 residues in the CDR3. Germline lookup yields CDR1 SGHRS and CDR2 YFSETQ. The ends were cut back, 2 bases at V and 1 base at J, with 9 bases in the middle. The DNA for the CDR3 is TGCGCCAGCAGCTTCCTTGGCCAGAACACTGAAGCTTTCTTT. Translated, it gives CASSFLGQNTEAFF.

CDR3 nucleotides: TGCACCACACTCTGTGGACCGGGACTAGCGGGAGGGGTTGGGGAGACCCAGTACTTC. It specifies CTTLCGPGLAGGVGETQYF. V usage is TRBV1 and J usage is TRBJ2-5; no check of the table's D call, TRBD2, against the DNA was made. TRBV1 is classified as a pseudogene. CDR3 length: 19 residues.

The J gene is TRBJ2-3, the V gene TRBV5-8; TRBD1 matches 9 bases. The CDR3 extends over 15 amino acids. The trim removed 2 bases at V and 8 bases at J, leaving 9 bases unmatched. Germline V gene sequence: CDR1 SGHTS, CDR2 YDEGEE. CDR3 sequence reads: CASSFGTGGSGTQYF. The CDR3 bases are TGTGCCAGCAGCTTTGGAACAGGGGGCAGCGGTACGCAGTATTTT. The full variable domain, in which reference TRBV5-8 and TRBJ2-3 provide the parts outside the CDR3, is EAGVTQSPTHLIKTRGQQATLRCSPISGHTSVYWYQQALGLGLQFLLWYDEGEERNRGNFPPRFSGRQFPNYSSELNVNALELEDSALYLCASSFGTGGSGTQYFGPGTRLTVL.

The V gene is TRBV5-1, the J gene TRBJ1-1; D unresolved. The germline V and J ends were trimmed by 0 bases and 0 bases, with 9 bases remaining between them. The CDR3 consists of 15 residues. CDR1 is SGHRS and CDR2 is YFSETQ in the germline V gene. Written as DNA, the CDR3 is TGCGCCAGCAGCTTGGGTGCAACAATGAACACTGAAGCTTTCTTT. Its protein is CASSLGATMNTEAFF.

This clone was seen only a few times. J is TRBJ2-6 and V is TRBV4-1, with 9 bases aligning to TRBD1. Germline V CDR1 and CDR2: MGHRA, YSYEKL. Trimming removed 3 bases from V and 3 bases from J; junction bases left unmatched: 18. This CDR3 is 21 amino acids long. The CDR3 protein is CASSHPRGTGGNLGGANVLTF. The DNA of the CDR3 is TGCGCCAGCAGCCACCCCAGGGGTACAGGGGGCAATCTCGGTGGGGCCAACGTCCTGACTTTC.

The V call is TRBV4-1, the J call TRBJ2-7; D possibly matches TRBD1 or TRBD2 (5 bases each). The CDR3 covers 16 residues. Germline V gives CDR1 MGHRA, CDR2 YSYEKL. Between the trimmed V and J ends, which lost 6 bases and 1 base, there was a span of 19 bases. CDR3 sequence reads: CASRDHWGIYSYEQYF. CDR3 nucleotide sequence: TGCGCCAGCAGAGATCATTGGGGGATTTATTCCTACGAGCAGTACTTC.

CDR3: CASSVAGGVSGSNSPLHF. In DNA form, the CDR3 reads TGTGCCAGCAGTGTGGCAGGGGGCGTCTCCGGGAGCAATTCACCCCTCCACTTT. The rearrangement links TRBV6-1 to TRBJ1-6; TRBD1 aligns across 8 bases. CDR1 MNHNS and CDR2 SASEGT come from the germline V gene. This CDR3 comprises 18 residues. V gave up 4 bases and J gave up 7 bases; unmatched junction bases: 15.

V is TRBV28 and J is TRBJ1-2, with 10 bases aligning to TRBD1. This CDR3 comprises 14 residues. CDR1 and CDR2 (germline): MDHEN, SYDVKM. Germline trimming cut 4 bases from V and 8 bases from J; bases unmatched to any gene: 7. The CDR3 nucleotides read TGTGCCAGCAGTTCGGGACAGGGGTCTCGGGGCTACACCTTC. Translating it yields CASSSGQGSRGYTF.